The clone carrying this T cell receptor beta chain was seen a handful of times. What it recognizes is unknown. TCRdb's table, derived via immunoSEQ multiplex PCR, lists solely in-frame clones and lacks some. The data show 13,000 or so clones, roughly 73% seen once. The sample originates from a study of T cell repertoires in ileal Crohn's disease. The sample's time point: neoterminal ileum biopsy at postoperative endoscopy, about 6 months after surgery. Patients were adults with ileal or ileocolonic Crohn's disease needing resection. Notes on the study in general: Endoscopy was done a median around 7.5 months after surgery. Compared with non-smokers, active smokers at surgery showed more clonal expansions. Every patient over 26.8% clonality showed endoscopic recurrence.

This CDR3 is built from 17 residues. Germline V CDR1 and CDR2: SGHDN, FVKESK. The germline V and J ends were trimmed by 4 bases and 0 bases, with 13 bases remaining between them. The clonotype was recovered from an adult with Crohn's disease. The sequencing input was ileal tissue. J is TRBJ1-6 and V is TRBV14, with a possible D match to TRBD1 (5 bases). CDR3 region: CASSLGHSSSYNSPLHF. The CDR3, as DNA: TGTGCCAGCAGCCTCGGACACTCGAGCTCCTATAATTCACCCCTCCACTTT.